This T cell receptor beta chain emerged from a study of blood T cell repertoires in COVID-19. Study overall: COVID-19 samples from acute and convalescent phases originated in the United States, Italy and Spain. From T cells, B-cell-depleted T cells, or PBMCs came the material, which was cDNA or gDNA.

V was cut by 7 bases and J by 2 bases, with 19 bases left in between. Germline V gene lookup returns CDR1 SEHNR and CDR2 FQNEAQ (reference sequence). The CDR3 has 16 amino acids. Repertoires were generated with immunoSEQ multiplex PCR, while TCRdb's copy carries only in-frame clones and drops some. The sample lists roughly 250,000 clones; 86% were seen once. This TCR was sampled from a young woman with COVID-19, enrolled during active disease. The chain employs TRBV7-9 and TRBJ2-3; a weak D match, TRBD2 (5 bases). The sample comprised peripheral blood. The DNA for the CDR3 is TGTGCCAGCACACCTCTGGTTGGACTCCACACAGATACGCAGTATTTT. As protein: CASTPLVGLHTDTQYF.